This T cell receptor beta chain stems from a study of control samples from healthy donors and cancer patients (dated by TCRdb to about 2020). V is clipped by 3 bases and J by 5 bases, and the sequence between their germline boundaries is 16 bases long. The CDR3 holds 15 amino acids from the cysteine to the phenylalanine. Only CDR3 DNA is held: 45 bases, read in frame from base 1. CDR1 MNHEY and CDR2 SMNVEV were looked up in the germline V gene (reference sequence). In regard to this clone: This receptor's antigen is unknown. No quality values exist for individual bases; no much larger clone is one base distant.

Library method: the immunoSEQ multiplex PCR assay. TCRdb carries this immuneACCESS record with in-frame sequences only. Its versions omit some clonotypes, under half of them owing to an unresolved V gene in the studies checked, with the rest unexplained. The sample has roughly 100,000 clones on record, around four fifths of them singletons. Of the sample, approximately 13% is held by the ten largest clones. Sequencing input: blood. The TCR originated in a woman between 45 and 60 years old in good health. The receptor chain draws on TRBV27 and TRBJ2-5; D gene: possibly TRBD1, on 6 matching bases. The sequenced DNA: TGTGCCAGCAGTTTCAGGCAGGGGAGAACGGAGACCCAGTACTTC. It translates as CASSFRQGRTETQYF.